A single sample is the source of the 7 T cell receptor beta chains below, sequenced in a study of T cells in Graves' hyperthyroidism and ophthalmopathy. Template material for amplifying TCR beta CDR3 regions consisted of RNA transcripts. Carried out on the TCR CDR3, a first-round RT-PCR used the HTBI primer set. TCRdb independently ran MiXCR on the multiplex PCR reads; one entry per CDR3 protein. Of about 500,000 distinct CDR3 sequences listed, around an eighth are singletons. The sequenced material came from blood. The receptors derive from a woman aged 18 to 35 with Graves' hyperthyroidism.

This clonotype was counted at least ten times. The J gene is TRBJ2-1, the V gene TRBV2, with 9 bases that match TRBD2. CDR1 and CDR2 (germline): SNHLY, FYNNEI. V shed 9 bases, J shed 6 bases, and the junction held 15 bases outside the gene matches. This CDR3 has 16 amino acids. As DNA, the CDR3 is TGTGCCAGTGCCCCTTTACTAAGCGGGAGGAGCAATGAGCAGTTCTTC. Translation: CASAPLLSGRSNEQFF. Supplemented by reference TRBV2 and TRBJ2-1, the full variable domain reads EPEVTQTPSHQVTQMGQEVILRCVPISNHLYFYWYRQILGQKVEFLVSFYNNEISEKSEIFDDQFSVERPDGSNFTLKIRSTKLEDSAMYFCASAPLLSGRSNEQFFGPGTRLTVL.

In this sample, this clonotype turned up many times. In nucleotides, the CDR3 is TGTGCCAGCTCACCACGAGACACCCTCCAAGAGACCCAGTACTTC. This gives the protein CASSPRDTLQETQYF. This chain uses TRBV18 with TRBJ2-5; D gene unclear. The germline V gene encodes CDR1 KGHSH and CDR2 LQKENI. The V gene lost 1 base and the J gene lost 1 base, with 10 bases spanning the gap. The CDR3 contains 15 residues.

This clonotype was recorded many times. The chain's CDR3 is CASSLTSGRTNEQFF. DNA of the CDR3: TGTGCCAGCAGCTTGACTAGCGGGAGGACCAATGAGCAGTTCTTC. The rearrangement links TRBV7-9 to TRBJ2-1; TRBD2 matches at 13 bases. This CDR3 has 15 residues. The V gene's germline CDR1 is SEHNR and CDR2 FQNEAQ (reference sequence). Losses at the gene ends were 3 bases for V and 6 bases for J; bases not matched to a gene: 2.

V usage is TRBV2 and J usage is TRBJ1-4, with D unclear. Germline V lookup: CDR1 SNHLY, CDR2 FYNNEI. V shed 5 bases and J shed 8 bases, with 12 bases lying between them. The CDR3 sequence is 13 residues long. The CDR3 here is CASSPSGLEKLFF. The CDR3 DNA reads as TGTGCCAGCAGTCCCTCGGGTCTGGAAAAACTGTTTTTT.

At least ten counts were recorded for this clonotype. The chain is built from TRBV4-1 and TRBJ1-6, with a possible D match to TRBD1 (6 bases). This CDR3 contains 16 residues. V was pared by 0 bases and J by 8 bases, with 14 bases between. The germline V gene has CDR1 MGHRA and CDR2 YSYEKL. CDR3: CASSQEGGRGYSPLHF. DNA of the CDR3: TGCGCCAGCAGCCAAGAGGGGGGCAGGGGTTATTCACCCCTCCACTTT.

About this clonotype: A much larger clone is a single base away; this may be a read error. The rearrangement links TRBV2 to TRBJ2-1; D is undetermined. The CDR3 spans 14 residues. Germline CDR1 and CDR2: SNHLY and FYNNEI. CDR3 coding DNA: TGTGCCAGCGGTGAAATTCTCCGTCTGGATGAGCAGTTCTTC. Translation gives CASGEILRLDEQFF.

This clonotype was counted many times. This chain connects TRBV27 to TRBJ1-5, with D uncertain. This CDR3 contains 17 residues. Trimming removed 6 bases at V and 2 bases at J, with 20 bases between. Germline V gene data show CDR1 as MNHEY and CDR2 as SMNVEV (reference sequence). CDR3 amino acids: CASSKRSGVVGNQPQHF. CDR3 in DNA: TGTGCCAGCAGCAAACGCAGCGGGGTTGTTGGCAATCAGCCCCAGCATTTT.